The rows below give T cell receptor beta chains drawn from one sample of a study of cytomegalovirus exposure and HLA in healthy donors. Measured with immunoSEQ multiplex PCR; TCRdb has only the in-frame clones, and not every one. The table has 140,000 to 150,000 clones, just under 85% seen once. Sequenced: PBMCs. The source of these receptors is a woman aged 60-75 years in good health and CMV-seropositive. CDR3s include the opening cysteine and the closing phenylalanine or tryptophan. Size values are once, few and many counts, or a class for expanded clones, and some rows have none.

size | J | V | CDR3
NA | TRBJ2-1 | TRBV6-5 | CASSYLQQNEQFF
NA | TRBJ2-1 | TRBV2 | CASKSSGFTEQFF
NA | TRBJ2-3 | TRBV7-9 | CASSLEGLAGGTDTQYF
NA | TRBJ2-5 | TRBV11-2 | CASSADGGTQYF
NA | TRBJ1-3 | TRBV29-1 | CSVEAGGNTIYF
NA | TRBJ2-5 | TRBV27 | CASSLGTGVGETQYF
NA | TRBJ2-5 | TRBV4-1 | CASSQVSGQGETQYF
NA | TRBJ2-3 | TRBV18 | CASSPRAGGGDTQYF
NA | TRBJ2-1 | TRBV30 | CAWGDGLAGLYNEQFF
NA | TRBJ1-1 | TRBV27 | CASSLKTGGGTEAFF
NA | TRBJ2-7 | TRBV7-9 | CASSFDSDYEQYF
NA | TRBJ2-5 | TRBV2 | CASSAGIGNAQYF
few | TRBJ2-3 | TRBV28 | CASQTPSGRADTQYF
NA | TRBJ2-5 | TRBV4-3 | CASSQPPHGEGQYF
NA | TRBJ2-1 | TRBV5-1 | CASSLGGQGPYNEQFF
NA | TRBJ1-1 | TRBV11-2 | CASSFGGTMNTEAFF
NA | TRBJ2-7 | TRBV2 | CASSKGLAVSQQYF
few | TRBJ2-3 | TRBV10-3 | CAISESGRGDTDTQYF
NA | TRBJ2-1 | TRBV29-1 | CSVASAGIRFF
NA | TRBJ1-5 | TRBV7-2 | CASSSGTGGNQPQHF
NA | NA | TRBV7-9 | CASSLGARSYEQYF
NA | TRBJ2-2 | TRBV4-1 | CASSRPGGTNTGELFF
once | TRBJ1-2 | TRBV28 | CASSLGRGLDYGYTF
NA | TRBJ2-7 | TRBV4-3 | CASSQGLSSGSSYEQYF
once | TRBJ2-7 | TRBV21-1 | CASSKAGAEQYF